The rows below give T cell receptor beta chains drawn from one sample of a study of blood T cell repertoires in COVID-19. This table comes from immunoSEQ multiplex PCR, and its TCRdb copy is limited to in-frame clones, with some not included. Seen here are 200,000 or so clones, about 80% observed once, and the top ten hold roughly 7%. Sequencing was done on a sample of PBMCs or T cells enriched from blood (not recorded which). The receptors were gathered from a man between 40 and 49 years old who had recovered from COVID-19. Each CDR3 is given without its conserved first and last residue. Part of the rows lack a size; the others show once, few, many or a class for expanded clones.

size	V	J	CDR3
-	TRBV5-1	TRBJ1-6	ASSLGIGGNNSPLH
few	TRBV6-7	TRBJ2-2	ATELGVRGSNTGELF
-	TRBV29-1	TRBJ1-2	SVGGQGAGGYT
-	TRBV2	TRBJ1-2	ASRGTGDGYT
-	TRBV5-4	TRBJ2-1	ASSLTGIEQF
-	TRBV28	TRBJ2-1	ASTVEAPASYNEQF
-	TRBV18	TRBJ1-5	ASSPYHRTWTDDNQPQH
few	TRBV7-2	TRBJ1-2	ASSSHIGGGGYT
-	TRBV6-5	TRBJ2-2	ASSYTGGTGELF
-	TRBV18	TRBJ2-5	ASSRAGIRETQY